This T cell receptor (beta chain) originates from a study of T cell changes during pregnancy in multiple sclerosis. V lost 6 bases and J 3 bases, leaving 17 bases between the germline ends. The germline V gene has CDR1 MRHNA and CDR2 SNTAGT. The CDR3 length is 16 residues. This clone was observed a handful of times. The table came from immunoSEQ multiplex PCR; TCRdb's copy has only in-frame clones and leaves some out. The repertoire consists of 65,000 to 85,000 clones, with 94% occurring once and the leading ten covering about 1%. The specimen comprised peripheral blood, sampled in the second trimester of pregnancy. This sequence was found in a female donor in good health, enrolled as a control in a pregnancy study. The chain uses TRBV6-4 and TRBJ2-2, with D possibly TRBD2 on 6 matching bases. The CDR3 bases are TGTGCCAGCAGAGGGGCAGGGAGGATTGACACCGGGGAGCTGTTTTTT. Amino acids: CASRGAGRIDTGELFF.